A selection of T cell receptor beta chains follows, all from one sample in a study of control samples from healthy donors and cancer patients. Assay used: immunoSEQ multiplex PCR; TCRdb lists only in-frame clones, some missing. The repertoire holds about 140,000 clones, with more than 90% as singletons. The specimen was blood. These receptors were obtained from a man between 25 and 39 years old in good health. Each CDR3 is given with its conserved first and last residue. Each record gives: J gene, V gene, clone size, D gene, CDR3 DNA, CDR3 protein. D genes are given only for firm matches. Clone size is stated in some rows and not others, as once, few, many or a class when expanded.

TRBJ2-3,TRBV19,NA,NA,TGTGCCAGTAGTATAGGACAGACCTTAGTCCTCGATACGCAGTATTTT,CASSIGQTLVLDTQYF
TRBJ1-5,TRBV27,NA,NA,TGTGCCAGCAGTTTCACAGGGAACCGGTTTCGTCAGCCCCAGCATTTT,CASSFTGNRFRQPQHF
TRBJ1-2,TRBV18,once,NA,TGTGCCAGCTCACCACCGATCCCCCGATCCGACTATGGCTACACCTTC,CASSPPIPRSDYGYTF
TRBJ1-3,TRBV6-5,NA,NA,TGTGCCAGCAGACTCAAGAGCTCTGGAAACACCATATATTTT,CASRLKSSGNTIYF
TRBJ2-1,TRBV10-3,NA,NA,TGTGCCATCAGTGAGGTGGGAAATGAGCAGTTCTTC,CAISEVGNEQFF
TRBJ1-2,TRBV19,NA,NA,TGTGCCAGTAGCCTTCTGAATCGACAGACATATGGCTACACCTTC,CASSLLNRQTYGYTF
TRBJ2-7,TRBV28,NA,TRBD2,TGTGCCAGCAGCCCCCCCGGGAGCGGGAGCTACGAGCAGTACTTC,CASSPPGSGSYEQYF
TRBJ2-7,TRBV28,NA,TRBD1,TGTGCCAGCAGTTTCGAAGACAGGGGCGAGCAGTACTTC,CASSFEDRGEQYF
TRBJ2-5,TRBV5-5,NA,NA,TGTGCCAGCAGCCCGGGTCCCGTTGGGGAGACCCAGTACTTC,CASSPGPVGETQYF
TRBJ2-2,TRBV7-9,NA,NA,TGTGCCAGCAGCCCCCCGGTAGGGAACACCGGGGAGCTGTTTTTT,CASSPPVGNTGELFF
TRBJ1-2,TRBV9,NA,TRBD1,TGTGCCAGCAGCGTGACAGGGAACTATGGCTACACCTTC,CASSVTGNYGYTF
TRBJ1-1,TRBV7-9,once,NA,TGTGCCAGCAGCCGAACAGTGAACACTGAAGCTTTCTTT,CASSRTVNTEAFF
TRBJ2-5,TRBV13,NA,NA,TGTGCCAGCAGCCACACAGGGTCTCGGGAGACCCAGTACTTC,CASSHTGSRETQYF
TRBJ2-7,TRBV6-4,NA,NA,TGTGCCAGCAGTGTCTGGGCTGGCTACGAGCAGTACTTC,CASSVWAGYEQYF
TRBJ2-7,TRBV12-5,NA,TRBD2,TGTGCTAGTGGTTTGGTTAATTCGCGGGAGGCATACGAGCAGTACTTC,CASGLVNSREAYEQYF
TRBJ2-5,TRBV10-3,NA,NA,TGTGCCATCGAGCGGGTACAAGAGACCCAGTACTTC,CAIERVQETQYF
TRBJ2-1,TRBV24-1,NA,NA,TGTGCCACCAGTACGGGACCCTCCTACAATGAGCAGTTCTTC,CATSTGPSYNEQFF
TRBJ2-7,TRBV28,NA,TRBD1,TGTGCCAGCAGTGGACCGGGACAGGGGGCTGGCGAGCAGTACTTC,CASSGPGQGAGEQYF
TRBJ1-5,TRBV28,NA,TRBD1,TGTGCCGGGACAGGGTTCTCAAATCAGCCCCAGCATTTT,CAGTGFSNQPQHF
TRBJ2-5,TRBV7-2,NA,TRBD1,TGTGCCAGCAGCTCGGACAGGGGGGAGACCCAGTACTTC,CASSSDRGETQYF
TRBJ2-1,TRBV7-6,NA,NA,TGTGCCAGCAGCTTAATGGGCAGCCCAGCCTACAATGAGCAGTTCTTC,CASSLMGSPAYNEQFF
TRBJ1-2,TRBV6-5,NA,NA,TGTGCCAGCAGTTGGGGAGATGGCTACACCTTC,CASSWGDGYTF
TRBJ2-7,TRBV5-6,NA,TRBD1,TGTGCCAGCAGCCCAGGGGACAGCTCCTACGAGCAGTACTTC,CASSPGDSSYEQYF
TRBJ1-5,TRBV19,NA,NA,TGTGCCAGTAGTATAGGAGGGTTCGATCAGCCCCAGCATTTT,CASSIGGFDQPQHF
TRBJ2-1,TRBV6-2/TRBV6-3,NA,NA,TGTGCCAGCAGTTTTTCAGTTGCCTACAATGAGCAGTTCTTC,CASSFSVAYNEQFF
TRBJ1-5,TRBV19,NA,NA,TGTGCCAGTAGTCTCACAGGGACCAATCAGCCCCAGCATTTT,CASSLTGTNQPQHF
TRBJ2-1,TRBV19,NA,TRBD1,TGTGCCAGTAGTATATACGGGACAGGGGGGAGCAATGAGCAGTTCTTC,CASSIYGTGGSNEQFF
TRBJ2-2,TRBV9,NA,NA,TGTGCCAGCAGCCCTCCTACGGGGAAAGAAACCGGGGAGCTGTTTTTT,CASSPPTGKETGELFF
TRBJ2-1,TRBV27,NA,TRBD2,TGTGCCAGCAGTACGGGACTAGCGGGAGTGTATGAGCAGTTCTTC,CASSTGLAGVYEQFF
TRBJ1-3,TRBV7-9,NA,NA,TGTGCCAGTTCAGGAAACACCATATATTTT,CASSGNTIYF
TRBJ2-2,TRBV12-3/TRBV12-4,NA,NA,TGTGCCAGCAGTTATCTAAACACCGGGGAGCTGTTTTTT,CASSYLNTGELFF
TRBJ2-7,TRBV10-3,NA,TRBD2,TGTGCCTCGACGGGACTAGCGTCGTCCTACGAGCAGTACTTC,CASTGLASSYEQYF
TRBJ1-5,TRBV7-9,NA,NA,TGTGCCAGCAGCTTCAGGGACAATCAGCCCCAGCATTTT,CASSFRDNQPQHF